These T cell receptor beta chains were read from a single sample in a study of T cell responses to AZD1222 COVID-19 vaccine. Here immunoSEQ multiplex PCR was the method, and the copy in TCRdb shows in-frame clones only, minus some. Of some 120,000 clones in the sample, about nine tenths were seen once. The specimen was peripheral blood, collected on day 0 of AZD1222 vaccination. These TCRs come from an adult in good health. CDR3s include the opening cysteine and the closing phenylalanine or tryptophan. Each record gives: V gene, D gene, clone size, J gene, CDR3 DNA, CDR3 protein. The D gene is left open where the match is weak. Clone size, where shown, is once, few, many, or a class for clones that have expanded.

V gene: TRBV9
D gene: TRBD1
clone size: .
J gene: TRBJ2-7
CDR3 DNA: TGTGCCAGCAGCGCCTCGGGACAGGGCTACGAGCAGTACTTC
CDR3 protein: CASSASGQGYEQYF

V gene: TRBV24-1
D gene: .
clone size: .
J gene: TRBJ1-2
CDR3 DNA: TGTGCCACCAGTGATTTGCTGGTCTTTGGGCATCTGACCTCTCAAGGCTACACCTTC
CDR3 protein: CATSDLLVFGHLTSQGYTF

V gene: TRBV6-5
D gene: TRBD1
clone size: once
J gene: TRBJ2-1
CDR3 DNA: TGTGCCAGCAGTTATGGGGCGACAGGGCCCTACAATGAGCAGTTCTTC
CDR3 protein: CASSYGATGPYNEQFF

V gene: TRBV19
D gene: TRBD1
clone size: .
J gene: TRBJ1-2
CDR3 DNA: TGTGCCAGTAGTACGGACAGGGCGCTCACCTATGGCTACACCTTC
CDR3 protein: CASSTDRALTYGYTF

V gene: TRBV6-5
D gene: TRBD1
clone size: .
J gene: TRBJ2-7
CDR3 DNA: TGTGCCAGTCGAACAGGGGGCTCCTACGAGCAGTACTTC
CDR3 protein: CASRTGGSYEQYF

V gene: TRBV3-1/TRBV3-2
D gene: TRBD1
clone size: .
J gene: TRBJ1-5
CDR3 DNA: TGTGCCAGCAGCCAAGACAGGGGGTGGGCTCAGCCCCAGCATTTT
CDR3 protein: CASSQDRGWAQPQHF

V gene: TRBV9
D gene: .
clone size: .
J gene: TRBJ2-3
CDR3 DNA: TGTGCCAGCAGCGTAGGTCTCAAAGGCTTCACAGATACGCAGTATTTT
CDR3 protein: CASSVGLKGFTDTQYF

V gene: TRBV4-3
D gene: TRBD1
clone size: .
J gene: TRBJ2-1
CDR3 DNA: TGCGCCAGCAGCCAAGCCCGGACAGGTCTGAACAATGAGCAGTTCTTC
CDR3 protein: CASSQARTGLNNEQFF

V gene: TRBV9
D gene: TRBD1
clone size: .
J gene: TRBJ2-1
CDR3 DNA: TGTGCCCCCTACAGGGGGGAGCAGTTCTTC
CDR3 protein: CAPYRGEQFF

V gene: TRBV5-1
D gene: TRBD1
clone size: .
J gene: TRBJ1-2
CDR3 DNA: TGCGCCAGTGGACAGGGGAACTATGGCTACACCTTC
CDR3 protein: CASGQGNYGYTF

V gene: TRBV7-9
D gene: .
clone size: .
J gene: TRBJ1-2
CDR3 DNA: TGTGCCAGCAGCTTAGAACAGGCGTATGGCTACACCTTC
CDR3 protein: CASSLEQAYGYTF

V gene: TRBV19
D gene: .
clone size: .
J gene: TRBJ1-1
CDR3 DNA: TGTGCCAGTAGTATGGATGGGTTGAACACTGAAGCTTTCTTT
CDR3 protein: CASSMDGLNTEAFF

V gene: TRBV6-5
D gene: TRBD1
clone size: .
J gene: TRBJ1-4
CDR3 DNA: TGTGCCAGCAGTCAAACAGGGGGCCGCGTTGAAAAACTGTTTTTT
CDR3 protein: CASSQTGGRVEKLFF

V gene: TRBV18
D gene: TRBD1
clone size: once
J gene: TRBJ2-5
CDR3 DNA: TGTGCCAGCTCACCACAGCAAAGGACAGGGGGCGGGGAGACCCAGTACTTC
CDR3 protein: CASSPQQRTGGGETQYF

V gene: TRBV4-1
D gene: .
clone size: few
J gene: TRBJ1-2
CDR3 DNA: TGCGCCAGCAGCCAACGGTTGCCGGACGGGAGAGCCGGCTACACCTTC
CDR3 protein: CASSQRLPDGRAGYTF

V gene: TRBV5-1
D gene: TRBD1
clone size: once
J gene: TRBJ2-1
CDR3 DNA: TGCGCCAGCAGCTACCGGGACAGGGTCCACAATGAGCAGTTCTTC
CDR3 protein: CASSYRDRVHNEQFF

V gene: TRBV6-1
D gene: .
clone size: few
J gene: TRBJ2-7
CDR3 DNA: TGTGCCAGCAGTGAAGGGCGCGAGCAGTACTTC
CDR3 protein: CASSEGREQYF

V gene: TRBV6-5
D gene: .
clone size: .
J gene: TRBJ1-5
CDR3 DNA: TGTGCCAGCAGTAATGGGGGGCTGGGTCAGCCCCAGCATTTT
CDR3 protein: CASSNGGLGQPQHF

V gene: TRBV5-4
D gene: TRBD2
clone size: .
J gene: TRBJ2-3
CDR3 DNA: TGTGCCAGCAGCCGGGGACTATCCGGTGCCGATACGCAGTATTTT
CDR3 protein: CASSRGLSGADTQYF

V gene: TRBV3-1/TRBV3-2
D gene: .
clone size: .
J gene: TRBJ1-1
CDR3 DNA: TGTGCCAGCAGCCAGGTAGGTCAGATGAACACTGAAGCTTTCTTT
CDR3 protein: CASSQVGQMNTEAFF

V gene: TRBV5-1
D gene: .
clone size: .
J gene: TRBJ2-7
CDR3 DNA: TGCGCCAGCAGCTTGGCCCGGGACTACGAGCAGTACTTC
CDR3 protein: CASSLARDYEQYF

V gene: TRBV27
D gene: .
clone size: .
J gene: TRBJ2-7
CDR3 DNA: TGTGCCAGCAGCAATCCGGGACAACGGCAGTACTTC
CDR3 protein: CASSNPGQRQYF

V gene: TRBV6-5
D gene: TRBD1
clone size: .
J gene: TRBJ2-3
CDR3 DNA: TGTGCCAGCAGTTTTTGGGGACAGCCCACAGATACGCAGTATTTT
CDR3 protein: CASSFWGQPTDTQYF

V gene: TRBV3-1/TRBV3-2
D gene: TRBD2
clone size: .
J gene: TRBJ2-5
CDR3 DNA: TGTGCCAGCAGCCAAGGATTTACGGGGGGGCGCGAGACCCAGTACTTC
CDR3 protein: CASSQGFTGGRETQYF

V gene: TRBV27
D gene: TRBD1
clone size: .
J gene: TRBJ1-4
CDR3 DNA: TGTGCCAGCAGTTCAAGACTCGGACAGGGGGCCCCTAATGAAAAACTGTTTTTT
CDR3 protein: CASSSRLGQGAPNEKLFF

V gene: TRBV3-1/TRBV3-2
D gene: .
clone size: once
J gene: TRBJ1-1
CDR3 DNA: TGTGCCAGCAGACTAGTGGGACATCACCGTAACATTCGAGGCACTGAAGCTTTCTTT
CDR3 protein: CASRLVGHHRNIRGTEAFF

V gene: TRBV11-2
D gene: .
clone size: once
J gene: TRBJ2-7
CDR3 DNA: TGTGCCAGCAGCTTAGGAGGACTCGAGCAGTACTTC
CDR3 protein: CASSLGGLEQYF

V gene: TRBV6-4
D gene: TRBD1
clone size: .
J gene: TRBJ1-6
CDR3 DNA: TGTGCCAGACTCATGACAGGGCCTAATTCACCCCTCCACTTT
CDR3 protein: CARLMTGPNSPLHF

V gene: TRBV19
D gene: TRBD1
clone size: .
J gene: TRBJ1-5
CDR3 DNA: TGTGCCTCACTCCCCAGGGGGACAAGGCAGCCCCAGCATTTT
CDR3 protein: CASLPRGTRQPQHF

V gene: TRBV7-9
D gene: .
clone size: once
J gene: TRBJ1-1
CDR3 DNA: TGTGCCAGCGCCCAGGGGACACTGAACACTGAAGCTTTCTTT
CDR3 protein: CASAQGTLNTEAFF

V gene: TRBV21-1
D gene: .
clone size: .
J gene: TRBJ1-1
CDR3 DNA: TGTGCCAGCAGCAATCTCGCATCGAACACTGAAGCTTTCTTT
CDR3 protein: CASSNLASNTEAFF